These T cell receptor beta chains were read from a single sample in a study of sequential checkpoint blockade in melanoma. The data were produced by immunoSEQ multiplex PCR, yet TCRdb's version contains in-frame clones alone and is incomplete. The profile covers 20,000 to 25,000 clones, with roughly 78% appearing a single time and around a tenth taken by the ten largest. The sequenced sample was CD8+ T cells sorted from blood (inferred from file names), obtained from a patient given nivolumab and ipilimumab in sequence. The source of these receptors is a human donor with melanoma. Both conserved end residues are part of each CDR3. D genes are given only for firm matches. The listing skips clone size in some rows; elsewhere it reads once, few, many or a size class.

clone_size | j_call | d_call | v_call | cdr3_nt | cdr3_aa
few | TRBJ1-6 | TRBD1 | TRBV2 | TGTGCCAGCAGTGTCCAATGGGGACAGGGACCCTCGAGCTCCTATAATTCACCCCTCCACTTT | CASSVQWGQGPSSSYNSPLHF
- | TRBJ1-1 | TRBD1 | TRBV30 | TGTGCCTGGAGGGACAGGGAAGACACTGAAGCTTTCTTT | CAWRDREDTEAFF
- | TRBJ1-2 | - | TRBV5-6 | TGTGCCAGCAGTAACGGTTGGGGCTACTATGGCTACACCTTC | CASSNGWGYYGYTF
- | TRBJ2-7 | - | TRBV27 | TGTGCCAGCAGTCCCCCCGGACTGGGGTCCCACGAGCAGTACTTC | CASSPPGLGSHEQYF
- | TRBJ2-1 | TRBD2 | TRBV5-8 | TGTGCCAGCAGCCTGGGGCTAGCGGGAGTCAATGAGCAGTTCTTC | CASSLGLAGVNEQFF
- | TRBJ1-4 | - | TRBV7-2 | TGTGCCAGCAGCTCTCGAGCGGGGGGAGGTGAAAAACTGTTTTTT | CASSSRAGGGEKLFF
- | TRBJ2-7 | - | TRBV27 | TGTGCCAGCAGTCCCACTTTAAGTCGAACAGGTGGGAAATCCTACGAGCAGTACTTC | CASSPTLSRTGGKSYEQYF
- | TRBJ2-7 | - | TRBV11-3 | TGTGCCAGCAGCTTAGATGAAGGGAGACAGTACTTC | CASSLDEGRQYF
- | TRBJ2-4 | - | TRBV4-1 | TGCGCCAGCAGCCAAGATTTACAGAAAAACATTCAGTACTTC | CASSQDLQKNIQYF
- | TRBJ2-5 | TRBD2 | TRBV5-6 | TGTGCCAGCAGCTTCGGGACTAGCGGGAGGAGGAGGGGAGAGACCCAGTACTTC | CASSFGTSGRRRGETQYF
- | TRBJ2-5 | TRBD2 | TRBV10-2 | TGCGCCAGCAGTGAGTTACTAGCGGGAGGAGAGACCCAGTACTTC | CASSELLAGGETQYF
- | TRBJ2-3 | TRBD1 | TRBV4-1 | TGCGCCAGCAGCCAGACCGACAGGGGGAAGTCAGATACGCAGTATTTT | CASSQTDRGKSDTQYF
- | TRBJ2-5 | - | TRBV5-8 | TGTGCCAGCAGCCCCTTCGGACTTCAAGAGACCCAGTACTTC | CASSPFGLQETQYF
few | TRBJ2-7 | TRBD1 | TRBV11-2 | TGTGCCAGCAGCTTAGCAGGGGGCGGTGGGTACGAGCAGTACTTC | CASSLAGGGGYEQYF
- | TRBJ2-5 | - | TRBV19 | TGTGCCAGTATGCGGACAGTAACTCTCCAAGAGACCCAGTACTTC | CASMRTVTLQETQYF
- | TRBJ2-6 | - | TRBV7-3 | TGTGCCAGCAGCTTAACTGGGCAGGCTGGGGCCAACGTCCTGACTTTC | CASSLTGQAGANVLTF
- | TRBJ2-7 | TRBD1 | TRBV10-2 | TGCGCCAGCAGTGAGGCAGGGGGCGTATACGAGCAGTACTTC | CASSEAGGVYEQYF
- | TRBJ2-1 | - | TRBV6-5 | TGTGCCAGCAGCCCCACCCCTGGACTGTCGAAGTGGTTCTTC | CASSPTPGLSKWFF
- | TRBJ2-1 | - | TRBV19 | TGTGCCAGTAGCTATAACAGGGTAGACTACAATGAGCAGTTCTTC | CASSYNRVDYNEQFF
- | TRBJ1-1 | - | TRBV5-5 | TGTGCCAGCAGCTTGATAGGGGGTAACACTGAAGCTTTCTTT | CASSLIGGNTEAFF
- | TRBJ1-2 | TRBD1 | TRBV2 | TGTGCCAGCATCCTGAGACAGGGTGCCTATGGCTACACCTTC | CASILRQGAYGYTF
- | TRBJ2-1 | - | TRBV4-1 | TGCGCCAGCAGCCAAGATCCAGCGAGCTCCTACAATGAGCAGTTCTTC | CASSQDPASSYNEQFF
- | TRBJ1-1 | TRBD1 | TRBV19 | TGTGCCAGTAGGCGACAGGGTGGGAACACTGAAGCTTTCTTT | CASRRQGGNTEAFF
- | TRBJ2-5 | - | TRBV7-2 | TGTGCCAGCAGCTTAGTACAGGGATTGGAGACCCAGTACTTC | CASSLVQGLETQYF
- | TRBJ2-5 | TRBD1 | TRBV30 | TGTGCCTGGAGTCTCGGGACAGGGAATGTAGAGACCCAGTACTTC | CAWSLGTGNVETQYF
- | TRBJ2-3 | TRBD2 | TRBV5-1 | TGCGCCAGCAGCTTGGAAGCGGGAGGGCCGGGGGATACGCAGTATTTT | CASSLEAGGPGDTQYF
few | TRBJ2-2 | - | TRBV9 | TGTGCCAGCAGCTCCTCCGGGACAACTAACACCGGGGAGCTGTTTTTT | CASSSSGTTNTGELFF
- | TRBJ2-1 | TRBD2 | TRBV5-1 | TGCGCCAGCAGCTTCGTAGCGGGCTCCTACAATGAGCAGTTCTTC | CASSFVAGSYNEQFF
once | TRBJ2-1 | TRBD2 | TRBV7-3 | TGTGCCAGCAGCTTAACAGGGGGACTAGCGAGAAATGAGCAGTTCTTC | CASSLTGGLARNEQFF
- | TRBJ2-7 | - | TRBV7-2 | TGTGCCAGCAGCCCCCTACGGGGGGCCCGGGGGTACGAGCAGTACTTC | CASSPLRGARGYEQYF
- | TRBJ2-5 | TRBD1 | TRBV10-2 | TGCGCCAGCAGTGAGCCAGGGGGCTGGGAGACCCAGTACTTC | CASSEPGGWETQYF
- | TRBJ1-4 | - | TRBV4-2 | TGTGCCAGCAGCCAACCGACAGTAACCAATGAAAAACTGTTTTTT | CASSQPTVTNEKLFF
few | TRBJ1-2 | TRBD1 | TRBV30 | TGTGCCTGGAGTGATACCGGGACAGGGAGGGGTGGCTACACCTTC | CAWSDTGTGRGGYTF
- | TRBJ2-3 | TRBD2 | TRBV4-1 | TGCGCCAGCAGCCAAGAGTTCCGGACTAGCGGGAGGAACACAGATACGCAGTATTTT | CASSQEFRTSGRNTDTQYF
- | TRBJ2-1 | TRBD2 | TRBV10-1 | TGCGCCAGCAGCAGGGCCGGGGGGAATGAGCAGTTCTTC | CASSRAGGNEQFF
once | TRBJ1-2 | - | TRBV7-9 | TGTGCCAGCAGCTTTGCGGGGACGGGGCCGGGCTACACCTTC | CASSFAGTGPGYTF
- | TRBJ1-2 | TRBD1 | TRBV6-5 | TGTGCCAGCAGTTACTCGGCACAGGGGGGATATGGCTACACCTTC | CASSYSAQGGYGYTF
- | TRBJ1-1 | - | TRBV7-9 | TGTGCCAGCAGCTTGAGGGAGGGGTCTGAAGCTTTCTTT | CASSLREGSEAFF
- | TRBJ2-7 | - | TRBV4-3 | TGCGCCAGCAGCCAAGAGGGGGGGGGCACAGGGTCCTACGAGCAGTACTTC | CASSQEGGGTGSYEQYF
- | TRBJ1-3 | TRBD1 | TRBV10-2 | TGCGCCAGCAAGAGACAGGGGGGCTCTGGAAACACCATATATTTT | CASKRQGGSGNTIYF
- | TRBJ1-3 | - | TRBV4-2 | TGTGCCAGCAGCCCTGAGCCGACGGGGGGAACTGGAAACACCATATATTTT | CASSPEPTGGTGNTIYF
- | TRBJ2-5 | TRBD2 | TRBV7-7 | TGTGCTAGCAGCTTAGCGGGACTGCGGGAGACCCAGTACTTC | CASSLAGLRETQYF
few | TRBJ2-3 | TRBD2 | TRBV7-3 | TGTGCCAGCAGCCTATGGGGGCCGTCAGATAGCGGGAGGAGAAATACGCAGTATTTT | CASSLWGPSDSGRRNTQYF
- | TRBJ1-2 | - | TRBV18 | TGTGCCAGCTCACCATATCAGGGCGACTATGGCTACACCTTC | CASSPYQGDYGYTF
few | TRBJ1-2 | TRBD1 | TRBV6-5 | TGTGCCAGCAGTTCCGCGGACAGGGGTTGGCAAGGCTACACCTTC | CASSSADRGWQGYTF
- | TRBJ1-1 | TRBD1 | TRBV19 | TGTGCCAGTAGTATAGGACAGGGGGACACTGAAGCTTTCTTT | CASSIGQGDTEAFF
- | TRBJ1-5 | - | TRBV25-1 | TGTGCCAGCAGTACAACAGGGTTGGGTCAGCCCCAGCATTTT | CASSTTGLGQPQHF
- | TRBJ2-7 | TRBD2 | TRBV11-2 | TGTGCCAGCAGCCCTCTAGCGGGACGGAACGAGCAGTACTTC | CASSPLAGRNEQYF
- | TRBJ1-4 | TRBD1 | TRBV30 | TGTGCCTGGAGGCAGGGGACAGGGCAACTGTTTTTT | CAWRQGTGQLFF